This T cell receptor (beta chain) was found in a study of PD-L1 blockade in urothelial cancer. Study-level findings and limits: Sub-median blood TCR clonality before treatment predicted longer survival.

The diagnosis in patients was locally advanced or metastatic urothelial carcinoma. Pretreatment and on-treatment samples were taken, numbering 1 to 8 per patient. Regarding this clone: The antigen remains unidentified.

Germline CDR1 and CDR2: SGHTA and FQGNSA. Unmatched junction bases numbered 5, after V lost 2 bases and J lost 4 bases. The CDR3 runs 15 residues. PCRs each included synthetic TCR analog templates spiked in. The table came from immunoSEQ multiplex PCR; TCRdb's copy has only in-frame clones and leaves some out. Of under 100,000 clones in the sample, 82% were seen once. The sequence was collected from a man between 65 and 80 years old with urothelial cancer. This material consisted of PBMCs, taken around atezolizumab (anti-PD-L1) treatment. The chain joins TRBV7-2 to TRBJ2-3; 8 nucleotides agree with TRBD2. DNA of the CDR3: TGTGCCAGCAGCTTAAATAGCGGGGACGCAGATACGCAGTATTTT. Translating it yields CASSLNSGDADTQYF.